The entry below describes one TCR beta chain. No antigen is known for it. Sequencing used immunoSEQ multiplex PCR; TCRdb keeps in-frame clones, though not all of them. Of 120,000 or so clones in the sample, 80% to 90% were seen once. This sample was included in a study of cytomegalovirus exposure and HLA in healthy donors. The CDR3 consists of 15 residues. The V and J ends lost 6 bases and 4 bases, in that order; junction bases with no gene match: 11. In germline, CDR1 is MNHEY, CDR2 SVGAGI. General study findings and limits: It was reportedly the case that the classifier diagnosed cytomegalovirus status with high specificity and sensitivity. Most TCR sequences were uncommon, yet certain public TCRs appeared in many donors. The study designated 150 or so TCR beta chains cytomegalovirus-associated.

V gene TRBV6-5 combines with J gene TRBJ2-7, with 8 bases fitting TRBD2. The sequence was obtained from a woman aged 18 to 35 in good health and CMV-seronegative. The sample comprised PBMCs. The CDR3 spells CASSAALAGPYEQYF. The DNA for the CDR3 is TGTGCCAGCAGCGCGGCTCTAGCGGGTCCTTACGAGCAGTACTTC.